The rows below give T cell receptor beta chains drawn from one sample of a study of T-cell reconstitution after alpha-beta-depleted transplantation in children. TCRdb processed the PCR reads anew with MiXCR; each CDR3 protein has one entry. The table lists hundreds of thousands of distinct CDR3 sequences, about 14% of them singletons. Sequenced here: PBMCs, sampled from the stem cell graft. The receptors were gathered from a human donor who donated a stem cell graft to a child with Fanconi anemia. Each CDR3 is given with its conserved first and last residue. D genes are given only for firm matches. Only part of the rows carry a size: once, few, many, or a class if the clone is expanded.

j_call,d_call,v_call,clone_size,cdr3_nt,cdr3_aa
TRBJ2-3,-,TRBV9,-,TGTGCCAGCAGCGCTCAGATGAGCACAGATACGCAGTATTTT,CASSAQMSTDTQYF
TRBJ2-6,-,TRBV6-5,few,TGTGCCAGCAGTTACGGTGACAGCTCTGGGGCCAACGTCCTGACTTTC,CASSYGDSSGANVLTF
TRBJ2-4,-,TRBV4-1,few,TGCGCCAGCAGCCAAGATTCTTACTCCCAGTACTTC,CASSQDSYSQYF
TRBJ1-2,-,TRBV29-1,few,TGCAGCGTTGAAGCGGACGTCTATGGCTACACCTTC,CSVEADVYGYTF
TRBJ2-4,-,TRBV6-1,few,TGTGCCAGCAGCTTGAAGGGACAACAAAACATTCAGTACTTC,CASSLKGQQNIQYF
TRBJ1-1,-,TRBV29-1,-,TGCAGCGCACAAGACTCCCTAAAACGGCCTGAAGCTTTCTTT,CSAQDSLKRPEAFF
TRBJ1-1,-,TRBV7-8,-,TGTGCCAGCGGGGGAAGTCGGATTAACACTGAAGCTTTCTTT,CASGGSRINTEAFF
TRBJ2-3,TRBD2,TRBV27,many,TGTGCCAGCAGTTTACCTAGCGGGGGGTCAGATACGCAGTATTTT,CASSLPSGGSDTQYF
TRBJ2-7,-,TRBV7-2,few,TGTGCCAGCAGCCCCGTGGTGTTCACCTACGAGCAGTACTTC,CASSPVVFTYEQYF
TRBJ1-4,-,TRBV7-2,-,TGTGCCAGCAGCTTCAGGGTCGGGAATGAAAAACTGTTTTTT,CASSFRVGNEKLFF
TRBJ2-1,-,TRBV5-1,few,TGCGCCAGCAGCGGGACTTTCAATGAGCAGTTCTTC,CASSGTFNEQFF
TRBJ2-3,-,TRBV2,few,TGTGCCAGCAGTGAAGCGGGGGGGCAAGATACGCAGTATTTT,CASSEAGGQDTQYF
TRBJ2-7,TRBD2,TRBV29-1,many,TGCAGCGTCCTACACTTGGGAGGGAGCTCCTACGAGCAGTACTTC,CSVLHLGGSSYEQYF
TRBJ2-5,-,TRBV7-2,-,TGTGCCAGCAGCTTAGGGGCTCCGCAAGAGACCCAGTACTTC,CASSLGAPQETQYF
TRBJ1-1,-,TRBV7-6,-,TGTGCCAGCAGCCCCCCGGACAGCCTGAACACTGAAGCTTTCTTT,CASSPPDSLNTEAFF
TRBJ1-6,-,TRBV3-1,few,TGTGCCAGCAGCCTTCGGGTATATTCACCCCTCCACTTT,CASSLRVYSPLHF
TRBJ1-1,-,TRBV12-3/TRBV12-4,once,TGTGCCAGCAGAAGACAGCGGGACACTGAAGCTTTCTTT,CASRRQRDTEAFF
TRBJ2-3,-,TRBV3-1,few,TGTGCCAGCAGCCAAGTTGGCCAGGGGCGGACAGATACGCAGTATTTT,CASSQVGQGRTDTQYF
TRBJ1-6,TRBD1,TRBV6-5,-,TGTGCCAGCAGTTTCTCGGGACAGCGGCTCCTCCACTTT,CASSFSGQRLLHF
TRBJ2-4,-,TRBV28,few,TGTGCCAGCAGTTCGCGGAAAAACATTCAGTACTTC,CASSSRKNIQYF
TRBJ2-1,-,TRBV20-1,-,TGCAGTGCCGGCCGGGGGGAGCAGTTCTTC,CSAGRGEQFF
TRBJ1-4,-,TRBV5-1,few,TGCGCCAGCAGTCCTAACAGGGCCTTTAATGAAAAACTGTTTTTT,CASSPNRAFNEKLFF
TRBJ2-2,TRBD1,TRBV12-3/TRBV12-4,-,TGTGCCAGCAGTCTCGGACAGGGGTCTCAGGCCGGGGAGCTGTTTTTT,CASSLGQGSQAGELFF
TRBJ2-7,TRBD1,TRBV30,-,TGTGCCTGGACCTTCCGGGACAGGGGTGCCGAGCAGTACTTC,CAWTFRDRGAEQYF
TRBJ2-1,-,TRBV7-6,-,TGTGCCAGCACCTCAAATGGGGCATCCTACAATGAGCAGTTCTTC,CASTSNGASYNEQFF
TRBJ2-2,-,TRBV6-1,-,TGTGCCAGCAGAGCCAATCTTGTCGCCGGGGAGCTGTTTTTT,CASRANLVAGELFF
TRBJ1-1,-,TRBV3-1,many,TGTGCCAGCAGCCTCGGGTCCACTGAAGCTTTCTTT,CASSLGSTEAFF
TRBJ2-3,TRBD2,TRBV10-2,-,TGCGCCAGCAGTGAGAGGGCGGGGGGGCGAACAGATACGCAGTATTTT,CASSERAGGRTDTQYF
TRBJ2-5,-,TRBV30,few,TGTGCCTGGAGTGTAAGCAGCAACCTACTCCAAGAGACCCAGTACTTC,CAWSVSSNLLQETQYF
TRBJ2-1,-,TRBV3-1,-,TGTGCCAGCATCGGCGAGACAGGCCCCTACAATGAGCAGTTCTTC,CASIGETGPYNEQFF
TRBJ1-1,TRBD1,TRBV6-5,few,TGTGCCAGCAGCACGGGACAGGGCGGGGACACTGAAGCTTTCTTT,CASSTGQGGDTEAFF
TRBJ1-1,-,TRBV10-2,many,TGCGCCAGCAGCAACACTCGGGGGACTGAAGCTTTCTTT,CASSNTRGTEAFF
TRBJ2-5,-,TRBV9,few,TGTGCCAGCAGCGTAGCCAGGCGAGGGACCCAGTACTTC,CASSVARRGTQYF
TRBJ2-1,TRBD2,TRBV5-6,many,TGTGCCAGCAGCTTACTAGCGGGGGGTGGAAATGAGCAGTTCTTC,CASSLLAGGGNEQFF
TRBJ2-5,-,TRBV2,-,TGTGCCAGCACCGACGGAATTCAAGAGACCCAGTACTTC,CASTDGIQETQYF
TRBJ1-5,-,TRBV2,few,TGTGCCAGAGGCTTCGAGGCGAATCAGCCCCAGCATTTT,CARGFEANQPQHF
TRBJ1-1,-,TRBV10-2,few,TGCGCCAGCAGTTGGTCAGATGTGGACACTGAAGCTTTCTTT,CASSWSDVDTEAFF
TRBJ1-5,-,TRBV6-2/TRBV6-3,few,TGTGCCAGCGCCCGAGGCAATCAGCCCCAGCATTTT,CASARGNQPQHF
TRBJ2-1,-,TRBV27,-,TGTGCCAGCAGTTTATTTGGGACGGAATACAATGAGCAGTTCTTC,CASSLFGTEYNEQFF
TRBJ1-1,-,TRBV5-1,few,TGCGCCAGCAGCTTGGCCCGGGGCGGGTTGGACACTGAAGCTTTCTTT,CASSLARGGLDTEAFF
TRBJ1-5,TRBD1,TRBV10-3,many,TGTGCCATCAGTAGACAGGGGGAGCGCAATCAGCCCCAGCATTTT,CAISRQGERNQPQHF
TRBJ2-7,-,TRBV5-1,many,TGCGCCAGCAGCCCCGACAGACAATCTTACGAGCAGTACTTC,CASSPDRQSYEQYF
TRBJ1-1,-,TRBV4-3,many,TGCGCCAGCAGCCAAGGTTTTCACACTGAAGCTTTCTTT,CASSQGFHTEAFF
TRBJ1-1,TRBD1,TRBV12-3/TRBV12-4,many,TGTGCCAGCGGCCGGGACAGAAACACTGAAGCTTTCTTT,CASGRDRNTEAFF
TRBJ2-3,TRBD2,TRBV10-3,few,TGTGCCATCAGTGGCCCTAGCGGGCGACAGGGCACAGATACGCAGTATTTT,CAISGPSGRQGTDTQYF
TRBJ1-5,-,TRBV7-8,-,TGTGCCAGCAGCCCCTCGGGAGGAGCCGGGGCTCAGCCCCAGCATTTT,CASSPSGGAGAQPQHF
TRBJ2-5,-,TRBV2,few,TGTGCCAGCAATAGGGGGACGGAGACCCAGTACTTC,CASNRGTETQYF
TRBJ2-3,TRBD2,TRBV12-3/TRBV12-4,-,TGTGCCAGCAGTTTCCGCTCTAGCGGGGGGGAAGATACGCAGTATTTT,CASSFRSSGGEDTQYF
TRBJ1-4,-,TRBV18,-,TGTGCTTCTGGGATAAACTTTAATGAAAAACTGTTTTTT,CASGINFNEKLFF